This passage covers 25 T cell receptor beta chains from one sample sequenced in a study of identical twins. Via MiXCR, TCRdb re-called the 5' RACE reads, giving one row per CDR3 protein. The profile covers 540,000 or so distinct CDR3 sequences, with approximately 20% appearing a single time and approximately 0.52% taken by the ten largest. These sequences were also reported in another study, on yellow fever vaccine responses in identical twins.

Sequencing was done on a sample of CD4+ T cells sorted from blood. The source is a woman aged 18-29 years in good health.

The table lists this clonotype with many counts. The rearrangement uses TRBV6-5 and TRBJ2-1, with 9 bases identical to TRBD1. This CDR3 is 15 amino acids long. V lost 4 bases to trimming and J lost 9 bases; unmatched junction nucleotides: 10. The germline CDR1 and CDR2 sequences are MNHEY and SVGAGI. CDR3 DNA sequence: TGTGCCAGCAGTTCCCCGGGACAGGGATCCAGTGAGCAGTTCTTC. Translating gives CASSSPGQGSSEQFF.

V is TRBV20-1 and J is TRBJ2-2; TRBD2 matches 8 bases. CDR1 is DFQATT and CDR2 is SNEGSKA in the germline V gene (reference sequence). The CDR3 has 15 amino acids. J lost 4 bases, V lost 2 bases, and 6 bases had no gene match. The CDR3, as DNA: TGCAGTGCTAGAAATCGGGGGGGCGGCACCGGGGAGCTGTTTTTT. Protein sequence: CSARNRGGGTGELFF.

J is TRBJ2-1 and V is TRBV28, with D possibly TRBD2 on 5 matching bases. The V end was cut by 9 bases, the J end by 8 bases, with 17 bases between. This CDR3 region has 13 residues. Germline CDR1 and CDR2: MDHEN and SYDVKM. As DNA, the CDR3 is TGTGCCAGTGGTTTGAGGGCGCAGGATGAGCAGTTCTTC. This encodes CASGLRAQDEQFF.

The chain is built from TRBV6-1 and TRBJ2-5; D might be TRBD1 (6 bases). This CDR3 comprises 15 residues. The V gene's germline CDR1 is MNHNS and CDR2 SASEGT. V lost 7 bases to trimming and J lost 2 bases, with 17 bases between them. This chain's CDR3 is CASTTRTARQETQYF. The CDR3 coding sequence is TGTGCCAGCACCACTCGGACAGCCCGACAAGAGACCCAGTACTTC.

The J gene is TRBJ2-1, the V gene TRBV6-5, with 7 bases identical to TRBD1. The CDR3 has 15 residues. J lost 5 bases, V lost 0 bases, and 4 bases had no gene match. Germline V gene sequence: CDR1 MNHEY, CDR2 SVGAGI. In DNA form, the CDR3 reads TGTGCCAGCAGTTACTCGTCGACAGGGAACAATGAGCAGTTCTTC. Translation gives CASSYSSTGNNEQFF.

This clonotype has a handful of counts. This rearrangement joins TRBV7-2 to TRBJ2-5, with no clear D. This CDR3 is built from 14 residues. CDR1 is SGHTA, CDR2 FQGNSA, per germline. Trimming stripped 7 bases from V and 1 base from J, with 13 bases between. The CDR3 spells CASTKGPAQETQYF. The CDR3 DNA is TGTGCCAGCACCAAAGGGCCAGCCCAAGAGACCCAGTACTTC.

V gene TRBV25-1 combines with J gene TRBJ1-3; D gene unclear. CDR3 length equals 16 residues. Trimming removed 2 bases at V and 0 bases at J, with 11 bases between. Germline V gene lookup returns CDR1 MGHDK and CDR2 SYGVNS. The CDR3 nucleotides read TGTGCCAGCAGTGAAATCTCTCGGTTCTCTGGAAACACCATATATTTT. Protein: CASSEISRFSGNTIYF.

This chain connects TRBV28 to TRBJ1-5; tentative D call: TRBD1 (5 bases). Germline assignment: CDR1 MDHEN and CDR2 SYDVKM. The CDR3 is 14 residues long. V lost 2 bases and J 4 bases, leaving 9 bases between the germline ends. CDR3 DNA sequence: TGTGCCAGCAGTTTACAGGGACCTAATCAGCCCCAGCATTTT. It encodes CASSLQGPNQPQHF.

The chain couples TRBV5-6 to TRBJ2-4; the D gene could be TRBD1 or TRBD2 (6 bases each). V dropped 4 bases and J dropped 0 bases, with 17 bases sitting between them. The CDR3 totals 17 residues. In germline, CDR1 is SGHDT, CDR2 YYEEEE. The CDR3 protein is CASSLIGGGLAKNIQYF. The CDR3 DNA reads TGTGCCAGCAGCCTGATTGGAGGGGGACTAGCCAAAAACATTCAGTACTTC. Drawing the rest from reference TRBV5-6 and TRBJ2-4, the complete variable domain is DAGVTQSPTHLIKTRGQQVTLRCSPKSGHDTVSWYQQALGQGPQFIFQYYEEEERQRGNFPDRFSGHQFPNYSSELNVNALLLGDSALYLCASSLIGGGLAKNIQYFGAGTRLSVL.

The rearrangement uses TRBV3-1 and TRBJ2-5, with D possibly being TRBD2 (6 bases). This CDR3 contains 15 residues. Germline V gives CDR1 LGHDT, CDR2 YNNKEL (reference sequence). V was pared by 7 bases and J by 4 bases, with 19 bases between. CDR3: CASTKRAGRTETQYF. CDR3 coding DNA: TGTGCCAGCACCAAGCGGGCAGGTCGAACAGAGACCCAGTACTTC.

This clonotype was detected a few times. CDR3 protein: CASSLGTGARDTQYF. The CDR3 DNA reads as TGCGCCAGCAGCTTGGGGACAGGGGCTAGAGATACGCAGTATTTT. This sequence joins TRBV5-1 and TRBJ2-3, with 9 positions matching TRBD1. V shed 0 bases, J shed 5 bases, and the junction held 4 bases outside the gene matches. CDR1 is SGHRS and CDR2 is YFSETQ in the germline V gene. The CDR3 is made up of 15 amino acids. Looking up the rest from reference TRBV5-1 and TRBJ2-3 gives the full variable domain: KAGVTQTPRYLIKTRGQQVTLSCSPISGHRSVSWYQQTPGQGLQFLFEYFSETQRNKGNFPGRFSGRQFSNSRSEMNVSTLELGDSALYLCASSLGTGARDTQYFGPGTRLTVL.

This clonotype has a single count. The chain joins TRBV21-1 to TRBJ2-7; no check of the table's D call, TRBD1, against the DNA was made. TRBV21-1 has pseudogene status. This CDR3 region has 14 residues. CDR3 nucleotides: TGTGCCAGCAGGGTCGACAGGAATCACTACGAGCAGTACGTC. This encodes CASRVDRNHYEQYV.

This clonotype appeared a few times. V gene TRBV12-3 or TRBV12-4 combines with J gene TRBJ1-3; 7 nucleotides match TRBD1. CDR3 length equals 15 residues. Unmatched junction bases numbered 8, after V lost 0 bases and J lost 9 bases. In nucleotides, the CDR3 is TGTGCCAGCAGTTTAGCCGGGACAGCCTTAGGCACCATATATTTT. This codes for CASSLAGTALGTIYF.

This clonotype came up once. CDR3 amino acids: CASRGLAGEATGELFF. CDR3 nucleotides: TGTGCCAGCAGGGGACTAGCGGGAGAGGCGACCGGGGAGCTGTTTTTT. The chain carries TRBV6-1 and TRBJ2-2; 14 bases are shared with TRBD2. Trimming took 6 bases from V and 5 from J; bases not matched to a gene: 5. The V gene's germline CDR1 is MNHNS and CDR2 SASEGT. The CDR3 has 16 residues.

The rearrangement uses TRBV3-1 and TRBJ2-1, with 8 bases lining up with TRBD2. This CDR3 region has 12 residues. Germline V gene lookup returns CDR1 LGHDT and CDR2 YNNKEL (reference sequence). V lost 1 base to trimming and J lost 13 bases; unmatched junction nucleotides: 3. The chain's CDR3 is CASSQAGLDQFF. The CDR3 nucleotides are TGTGCCAGCAGCCAAGCGGGACTAGATCAGTTCTTC.

The chain recombines TRBV20-1 with TRBJ2-3; TRBD2 matches 10 bases. V lost 6 bases and J lost 8; bases outside the gene matches: 17. Germline CDR1 is DFQATT and CDR2 is SNEGSKA (reference sequence). The CDR3 runs to 16 residues. The CDR3 sequence is CSAPLASGGRDRTQYF. CDR3 sequence (DNA): TGCAGTGCGCCTCTGGCTAGCGGGGGCCGTGATCGTACGCAGTATTTT.

This clonotype was seen repeatedly, ten times or more. This chain links TRBV19 with TRBJ1-5; possible D gene TRBD1, 5 bases. There are 12 residues in the CDR3. The V end lost 5 bases, the J end lost 7 bases, and 9 bases lay between the germline ends. The V gene's germline CDR1 is LNHDA and CDR2 SQIVND (reference sequence). CDR3 in amino acids: CASSQGRQPQHF. The CDR3 coding sequence is TGTGCCAGTAGTCAGGGTCGCCAGCCCCAGCATTTT.

This clonotype appeared a single time. The chain couples TRBV7-9 to TRBJ1-6; D might be TRBD1 (6 bases). The CDR3 sequence is 15 residues long. Trimming left V 6 bases short and J 6 bases short, with 15 bases between. CDR1 is SEHNR and CDR2 is FQNEAQ in the germline V gene (reference sequence). In DNA, the CDR3 is TGTGCCAGCAGAGTTACAGGGTCGGTTAATTCACCCCTCCACTTT. This sequence encodes CASRVTGSVNSPLHF.

This clonotype was counted a few times. The chain links TRBV14 to TRBJ2-3; perhaps TRBD2 as D (5 bases). Trimming stripped 6 bases from V and 1 base from J, with 17 bases between. Germline V gene lookup returns CDR1 SGHDN and CDR2 FVKESK. This CDR3 region has 16 residues. The CDR3 spells CASSSKGGPGTDTQYF. CDR3 DNA: TGTGCCAGCAGTAGCAAAGGAGGTCCCGGCACAGATACGCAGTATTTT.

This chain links TRBV5-1 with TRBJ2-3, with D possibly being TRBD2 (5 bases). V lost 2 bases and J lost 4, with 14 bases in between. The CDR3 sequence is 15 residues long. The germline V gene has CDR1 SGHRS and CDR2 YFSETQ. CDR3 region: CASSLIGLPPDTQYF. The CDR3 nucleotides read TGCGCCAGCAGCTTAATTGGACTCCCTCCAGATACGCAGTATTTT.

V and J are TRBV5-1 and TRBJ2-3; 8 bases line up with TRBD1. Trimming took 5 bases from V and 2 from J; bases not matched to a gene: 10. The CDR3 contains 16 residues. The germline gives CDR1 SGHRS, CDR2 YFSETQ. DNA for the CDR3: TGCGCCAGCAGGATTCAACAGGGGGTGCCCACAGATACGCAGTATTTT. Protein product: CASRIQQGVPTDTQYF.

There are a few counts of this clonotype. The V gene is TRBV20-1, the J gene TRBJ2-7; 8 bases map to TRBD1. With V trimmed by 6 bases and J by 5 bases, 18 bases remained unmatched. Germline assignment: CDR1 DFQATT and CDR2 SNEGSKA (reference sequence). The length of the CDR3 is 16 residues. The CDR3 reads CSAASPGPGGENEQYF. The CDR3 DNA follows: TGCAGTGCCGCTTCGCCCGGGCCAGGGGGCGAGAACGAGCAGTACTTC.

This clonotype was counted only a few times. The chain recombines TRBV4-1 with TRBJ2-1, with D possibly being TRBD2 (6 bases). The CDR3 extends over 17 amino acids. In germline, CDR1 is MGHRA, CDR2 YSYEKL. V lost 4 bases and J 0 bases, leaving 16 bases between the germline ends. CDR3 coding DNA: TGCGCCAGCAGCCCGCGGGGCCGGGATTCCTCCTACAATGAGCAGTTCTTC. This translates into CASSPRGRDSSYNEQFF.

The rearrangement links TRBV7-9 to TRBJ2-1, with D possibly being TRBD2 (5 bases). Germline-derived CDR1 and CDR2 are SEHNR and FQNEAQ (reference sequence). This CDR3 comprises 13 residues. V shed 5 bases and J shed 10 bases, with 15 bases lying between them. CDR3 residues: CASSPGVVGEQFF. The DNA for the CDR3 is TGTGCCAGCAGCCCCGGGGTTGTAGGGGAGCAGTTCTTC.

This chain links TRBV20-1 with TRBJ1-2; D remains unclear. V was clipped by 6 bases and J by 4 bases, with 9 bases between them. The CDR3 contains 11 residues. Germline-derived CDR1 and CDR2 are DFQATT and SNEGSKA (reference sequence). CDR3 loop: CSAARIYGYTF. In DNA, the CDR3 is TGCAGTGCGGCGCGGATCTATGGCTACACCTTC.